This TCR beta chain is from a study of spatial heterogeneity in lung cancer. Study information: A total of under 80 untreated early-stage non-small cell lung cancer patients served as donors. When available, follow-up PBMC samples taken a median of approximately 26 months after resection were sequenced.

Time point: blood at routine non-recurrence follow-up after resection. Sequencing was performed on whole RNA extracted from tumor and nontumor lung tissue, or from frozen PBMC, and the material was left unsorted. One entry per CDR3 protein, called by TCRdb with MiXCR from the 5' RACE reads. The sample carries under 30,000 distinct CDR3 sequences, about 6.3% recorded once. CDR1 is SQVTM, CDR2 ANQGSEA, per germline. The CDR3 runs 13 residues. V shed 4 bases and J shed 8 bases, with 14 bases lying between them. This clonotype was detected many times. The sequenced sample was PBMCs, obtained at follow-up. The clonotype was recovered from a male donor with early-stage non-small cell lung cancer. The chain is built from TRBV29-1 and TRBJ1-4; D gene ambiguous. The CDR3 sequence is CSVAVQEWEKLFF. The CDR3 DNA reads as TGCAGCGTTGCGGTCCAGGAGTGGGAAAAACTGTTTTTT.